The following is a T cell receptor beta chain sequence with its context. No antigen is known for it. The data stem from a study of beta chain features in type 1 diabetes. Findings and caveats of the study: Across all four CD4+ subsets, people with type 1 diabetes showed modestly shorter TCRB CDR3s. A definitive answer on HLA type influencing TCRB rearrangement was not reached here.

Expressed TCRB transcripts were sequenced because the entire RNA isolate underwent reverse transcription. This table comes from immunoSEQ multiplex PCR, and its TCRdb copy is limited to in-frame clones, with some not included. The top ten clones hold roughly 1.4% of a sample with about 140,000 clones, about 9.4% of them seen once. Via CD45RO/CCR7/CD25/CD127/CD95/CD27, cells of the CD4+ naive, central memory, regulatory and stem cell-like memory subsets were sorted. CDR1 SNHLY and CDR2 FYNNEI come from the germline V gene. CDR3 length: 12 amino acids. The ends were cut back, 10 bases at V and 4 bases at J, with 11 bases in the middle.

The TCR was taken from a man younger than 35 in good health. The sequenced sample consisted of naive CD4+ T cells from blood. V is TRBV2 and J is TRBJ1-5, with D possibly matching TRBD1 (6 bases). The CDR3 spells CATKDRNQPQHF. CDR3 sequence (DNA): TGTGCCACAAAGGACAGAAATCAGCCCCAGCATTTT. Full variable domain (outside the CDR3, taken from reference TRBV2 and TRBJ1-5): EPEVTQTPSHQVTQMGQEVILRCVPISNHLYFYWYRQILGQKVEFLVSFYNNEISEKSEIFDDQFSVERPDGSNFTLKIRSTKLEDSAMYFCATKDRNQPQHFGDGTRLSIL.